The rows below give T cell receptor beta chains drawn from one sample of a study of siplizumab effects on memory and regulatory T cells. Assay used: immunoSEQ multiplex PCR; TCRdb lists only in-frame clones, some missing. The repertoire consists of about 72,000 clones, with under 95% occurring once and the leading ten covering over 25%. Material for sequencing was CD8+ T cells sorted from blood. These receptors were taken from a human donor in good health. Both conserved end residues are part of each CDR3. A D gene is named only where the DNA matches it firmly. The size field is filled for only some rows; it gives once, few, many or a size class.

V gene: TRBV5-6
D gene: TRBD1
clone size: NA
J gene: TRBJ1-1
CDR3 length: 16
CDR3 protein: CASSRDRGLINTEAFF
CDR3 DNA: TGTGCCAGCAGTAGGGACAGGGGATTGATCAACACTGAAGCTTTCTTT

V gene: TRBV4-2
D gene: NA
clone size: NA
J gene: TRBJ1-2
CDR3 length: 11
CDR3 protein: CAAGSGYGYTF
CDR3 DNA: TGTGCTGCAGGGAGCGGCTATGGCTACACCTTC

V gene: TRBV6-1
D gene: NA
clone size: NA
J gene: TRBJ2-1
CDR3 length: 17
CDR3 protein: CASREYAGAGSYNEQFF
CDR3 DNA: TGTGCCAGCAGAGAATATGCAGGGGCAGGGTCGTACAATGAGCAGTTCTTC

V gene: TRBV27
D gene: NA
clone size: NA
J gene: TRBJ1-1
CDR3 length: 14
CDR3 protein: CASSLWPGATEAFF
CDR3 DNA: TGTGCCAGCAGTTTGTGGCCGGGAGCCACTGAAGCTTTCTTT

V gene: TRBV7-2
D gene: TRBD1
clone size: few
J gene: TRBJ1-6
CDR3 length: 15
CDR3 protein: CASSLGKGGFAPLHF
CDR3 DNA: TGTGCCAGCAGCTTGGGAAAAGGGGGCTTCGCACCCCTCCACTTT

V gene: TRBV9
D gene: TRBD2
clone size: medium-sized
J gene: TRBJ2-5
CDR3 length: 15
CDR3 protein: CASSPGTSGGETQYF
CDR3 DNA: TGTGCCAGCAGCCCAGGGACTAGCGGGGGGGAGACCCAGTACTTC

V gene: TRBV19
D gene: NA
clone size: NA
J gene: TRBJ1-1
CDR3 length: 13
CDR3 protein: CASSLVGGFEAFF
CDR3 DNA: TGTGCCAGTAGTCTAGTCGGGGGCTTTGAAGCTTTCTTT

V gene: TRBV27
D gene: NA
clone size: NA
J gene: TRBJ2-2
CDR3 length: 15
CDR3 protein: CASSLSPGPPGELFF
CDR3 DNA: TGTGCCAGCAGTTTATCCCCAGGCCCCCCCGGGGAGCTGTTTTTT

V gene: TRBV10-2
D gene: TRBD2
clone size: NA
J gene: TRBJ2-1
CDR3 length: 15
CDR3 protein: CASSESWTSVDEQFF
CDR3 DNA: TGCGCCAGCAGTGAGTCCTGGACTAGCGTCGATGAGCAGTTCTTC

V gene: TRBV15
D gene: TRBD1
clone size: NA
J gene: TRBJ1-6
CDR3 length: 15
CDR3 protein: CATSRDRDRGNPLHF
CDR3 DNA: TGTGCCACCAGCAGAGACCGGGACAGGGGGAATCCCCTCCACTTT

V gene: TRBV5-8
D gene: NA
clone size: NA
J gene: TRBJ1-2
CDR3 length: 14
CDR3 protein: CASLRPASNYGYTF
CDR3 DNA: TGTGCCAGCCTCCGTCCGGCCTCTAACTATGGCTACACCTTC

V gene: TRBV4-1
D gene: NA
clone size: NA
J gene: TRBJ2-3
CDR3 length: 13
CDR3 protein: CASSQVLLDTQYF
CDR3 DNA: TGCGCCAGCAGCCAGGTCCTTTTAGATACGCAGTATTTT

V gene: TRBV5-1
D gene: NA
clone size: NA
J gene: TRBJ2-5
CDR3 length: 14
CDR3 protein: CASSLFLAQETQYF
CDR3 DNA: TGCGCCAGCAGCTTGTTTCTGGCTCAAGAGACCCAGTACTTC